Presented here are 22 T cell receptor beta chains from one specimen sequenced in a study of spatial heterogeneity in lung cancer. Time point denoted: sample taken at primary tumor resection. Unsorted whole RNA from tumor, nontumor lung or frozen PBMC underwent sequencing. Each CDR3 protein gets one entry after TCRdb re-called the 5' RACE reads with MiXCR. Here the sample spans about 44,000 distinct CDR3 sequences, roughly 15% being singletons. The sequenced sample was PBMCs, obtained at surgery. These receptors came from a male donor with early-stage non-small cell lung cancer.

This clonotype showed up just a few times. J is TRBJ2-5 and V is TRBV6-5; D remains unclear. Germline V gene lookup returns CDR1 MNHEY and CDR2 SVGAGI. V lost 2 bases and J lost 5, with 12 bases in between. This CDR3 has 14 residues. In DNA form, the CDR3 reads TGTGCCAGCAGTTACCTGATCGCTCGGGAGACCCAGTACTTC. Protein: CASSYLIARETQYF.

CDR3 sequence (DNA): TGTGCCAGCAGCGGGACAGCACAAGAGACCCAGTACTTC. Translating gives CASSGTAQETQYF. This chain connects TRBV11-2 to TRBJ2-5, with TRBD1 matching over 7 bases. V trimming: 5 bases; J trimming: 2 bases; junction bases outside the gene matches: 2. The CDR3 sequence is 13 residues long. Germline CDR1 and CDR2: SGHAT and FQNNGV.

The chain recombines TRBV18 with TRBJ2-2; TRBD1 or TRBD2 may be the D gene (5 bases each). Germline CDR1 is KGHSH and CDR2 is LQKENI. The CDR3 has 15 amino acids. The V end lost 6 bases, the J end lost 1 base, and 12 bases lay between the germline ends. Written as DNA, the CDR3 is TGTGCCAGCTCGCCCGGGACGGTGAACACCGGGGAGCTGTTTTTT. Protein product: CASSPGTVNTGELFF.

The chain combines TRBV27 with TRBJ2-3; no clear D gene. This CDR3 comprises 14 residues. Trimming removed 5 bases at V and 3 bases at J, with 12 bases between. Germline V gene sequence: CDR1 MNHEY, CDR2 SMNVEV (reference sequence). Here the CDR3 DNA reads TGTGCCAGCAGTCCCCCTCCGTATACAGATACGCAGTATTTT. It codes for CASSPPPYTDTQYF.

This clonotype was counted many times. CDR3 nucleotides: TGTGCCACCAGTGATTTAGCGGAAGAGACCCAGTACTTC. Translating gives CATSDLAEETQYF. V usage is TRBV24-1 and J usage is TRBJ2-5; D might be TRBD2 (5 bases). Germline-derived CDR1 and CDR2 are KGHDR and SFDVKD. This CDR3 spans 13 amino acids. The V end lost 1 base, the J end lost 3 bases, and 5 bases lay between the germline ends.

This clonotype was picked up a small number of times. J is TRBJ1-1 and V is TRBV20-1, with D maybe TRBD1 (5 bases). V shed 5 bases and J shed 4 bases, with 8 bases lying between them. The CDR3 length is 11 residues. The germline V gene encodes CDR1 DFQATT and CDR2 SNEGSKA (reference sequence). The chain's CDR3 is CSAARGTEAFF. For the CDR3, the DNA is TGCAGTGCTGCTAGGGGCACTGAAGCTTTCTTT.

This clonotype was seen repeatedly, ten times or more. This chain links TRBV5-5 with TRBJ2-7; D possibly uses TRBD1 or TRBD2 (6 bases each). The CDR3 spans 16 residues. Germline V CDR1 and CDR2: SGHKS, YYEKEE (reference sequence). The ends were cut back, 5 bases at V and 5 bases at J, with 23 bases in the middle. The CDR3 spells CASRHRGGGFVNEQYF. DNA for the CDR3: TGTGCCAGCAGACACCGAGGGGGAGGTTTCGTGAACGAGCAGTACTTC. Based on the CDR3 plus reference TRBV5-5 and TRBJ2-7, the full variable domain is DAGVTQSPTHLIKTRGQQVTLRCSPISGHKSVSWYQQVLGQGPQFIFQYYEKEERGRGNFPDRFSARQFPNYSSELNVNALLLGDSALYLCASRHRGGGFVNEQYFGPGTRLTVT.

V is TRBV20-1 and J is TRBJ1-4; no clear D gene. The CDR3 length is 16 residues. V lost 3 bases and J lost 4, with 18 bases in between. Per the germline V gene, CDR1 is DFQATT and CDR2 is SNEGSKA (reference sequence). CDR3 nucleotides: TGCAGTGCTAGGGAAGATGCCTTAGTAATTAATGAAAAACTGTTTTTT. This translates into CSAREDALVINEKLFF.

The CDR3 sequence is CASSPLAGVRVEQYF. Written as DNA, the CDR3 is TGTGCCAGCAGCCCTTTAGCGGGAGTCAGGGTCGAGCAGTACTTC. The chain recombines TRBV2 with TRBJ2-7; 9 nucleotides agree with TRBD2. V shed 6 bases and J 6 bases; nucleotides not matched to a gene: 12. CDR3 length: 15 residues. Per the germline V gene, CDR1 is SNHLY and CDR2 is FYNNEI.

This clonotype was detected a few times. The chain joins TRBV7-6 to TRBJ2-3; TRBD2 matches 8 bases. V shed 1 base, J shed 4 bases, and the junction held 1 base outside the gene matches. The germline V gene encodes CDR1 SGHVS and CDR2 FNYEAQ. This CDR3 contains 14 residues. CDR3 sequence reads: CASSLVGGADTQYF. The CDR3 bases are TGTGCCAGCAGCTTAGTCGGGGGGGCAGATACGCAGTATTTT.

This clonotype was detected ten times or more. This chain joins TRBV18 and TRBJ1-2; D is undetermined. In germline, CDR1 is KGHSH, CDR2 LQKENI. V lost 0 bases, J lost 1 base, and 9 bases lay in between. This CDR3 is built from 15 residues. This chain's CDR3 is CASSPPRMFNYGYTF. In nucleotides, the CDR3 is TGTGCCAGCTCACCACCGCGTATGTTTAACTATGGCTACACCTTC.

This clonotype has a single count. The chain employs TRBV20-1 and TRBJ2-5; D is possibly TRBD1 or TRBD2 (5 bases each). Between the trimmed V and J ends, which lost 2 bases and 4 bases, there was a span of 14 bases. Germline loops: CDR1 DFQATT, CDR2 SNEGSKA (reference sequence). This CDR3 spans 14 amino acids. The CDR3 bases are TGCAGTGCTAGAAGGGCAGACAGCGGAGAGACCCAGTACTTC. The encoded protein is CSARRADSGETQYF.

CDR3 loop: CASLRTQRGLYNEQFF. Here the CDR3 DNA reads TGCGCCAGCCTACGAACTCAGCGGGGGCTCTACAATGAGCAGTTCTTC. The genes are TRBV10-2 and TRBJ2-1; 8 bases line up with TRBD2. CDR1 and CDR2 (germline): WSHSY, SAAADI. J was trimmed by 3 bases and V by 8 bases; bases with no gene match: 12. The CDR3 has 16 amino acids.

The chain uses TRBV5-1 and TRBJ2-1; unclear D gene. Trimming removed 4 bases from V and 5 bases from J, with 10 bases in between. This CDR3 comprises 13 residues. Germline CDR1 SGHRS, CDR2 YFSETQ. The CDR3 coding sequence is TGCGCCAGCAGCCACGGCTTTAACAATGAGCAGTTCTTC. Translating it yields CASSHGFNNEQFF.

The genes are TRBV4-3 and TRBJ1-4; unclear D gene. The germline CDR1 and CDR2 sequences are LGHNA and YSLEER. Trimming shortened V by 4 bases and J by 3 bases, and 15 bases separated the two germline ends. This CDR3 has 16 amino acids. The CDR3 region is CASSRDRELSNEKLFF. CDR3 in DNA: TGCGCCAGCAGCCGCGATAGGGAGCTGTCTAATGAAAAACTGTTTTTT.

This clonotype was counted only a few times. The chain joins TRBV6-2 or TRBV6-3 to TRBJ2-6; 9 bases agree with TRBD1. The CDR3 runs 16 residues. Germline loops: CDR1 MNHEY, CDR2 SVGEGT. The V gene end was trimmed by 6 bases and the J gene end by 2 bases; junction bases not matched to a gene: 5. CDR3 in amino acids: CASRTWTGAGANVLTF. The CDR3 nucleotides read TGTGCCAGCAGAACCTGGACAGGGGCTGGGGCCAACGTCCTGACTTTC.

This clonotype was detected many times. V and J are TRBV3-1 and TRBJ2-2, with TRBD1 matching 12 bases. This CDR3 contains 16 residues. The V gene's germline CDR1 is LGHDT and CDR2 YNNKEL (reference sequence). Germline trimming cut 2 bases from V and 5 bases from J; bases unmatched to any gene: 3. Here the CDR3 reads CASSQWDRGRTGELFF. DNA for the CDR3: TGTGCCAGCAGCCAATGGGACAGGGGGCGAACCGGGGAGCTGTTTTTT. The entire variable domain, with the rest obtained from reference TRBV3-1 and TRBJ2-2, is as follows: DTAVSQTPKYLVTQMGNDKSIKCEQNLGHDTMYWYKQDSKKFLKIMFSYNNKELIINETVPNRFSPKSPDKAHLNLHINSLELGDSAVYFCASSQWDRGRTGELFFGEGSRLTVL.

In this sample, this clonotype turned up many times. The gene calls are TRBV7-9 and TRBJ1-2; 7 bases are shared with TRBD1. The V segment lost 5 bases and the J segment 3 bases; nucleotides outside the gene matches: 9. The CDR3 is 15 amino acids. Germline assignment: CDR1 SEHNR and CDR2 FQNEAQ (reference sequence). The CDR3 nucleotides read TGTGCCAGCAGCGGATTAACAGGGGAGGACTATGGCTACACCTTC. It specifies CASSGLTGEDYGYTF.

The V and J genes are TRBV20-1 and TRBJ2-3; D is uncertain. This CDR3 has 13 residues. With 1 base removed from V and 6 bases from J, the gap between germline ends came to 11 bases. Germline-derived CDR1 and CDR2 are DFQATT and SNEGSKA (reference sequence). CDR3 DNA sequence: TGCAGTGCTAGAGGCCGAGAACGGGATACGCAGTATTTT. It yields the protein CSARGRERDTQYF.

This chain connects TRBV20-1 to TRBJ1-5, with D possibly being TRBD1 (6 bases). The length of the CDR3 is 13 residues. Trimming cost V 4 bases and J 5 bases, with 12 bases left between them. In germline, CDR1 is DFQATT, CDR2 SNEGSKA (reference sequence). CDR3 nucleotides: TGCAGTGCTACTACAGGGTTCGATCAGCCCCAGCATTTT. Protein: CSATTGFDQPQHF.

V is TRBV20-1 and J is TRBJ1-2; TRBD1 aligns across 10 bases. After removal of 3 bases from V and 2 bases from J, the junction contained 15 bases not matched to a gene. Germline V lookup: CDR1 DFQATT, CDR2 SNEGSKA (reference sequence). CDR3 length: 18 amino acids. This CDR3 is CSARPGFRDRGPNYGYTF. The CDR3, as DNA: TGCAGTGCTAGGCCCGGATTCCGGGACAGGGGACCCAACTATGGCTACACCTTC.

This chain's CDR3 is CSAADNYGYTF. CDR3 in DNA: TGCAGTGCGGCGGACAACTATGGCTACACCTTC. This chain uses TRBV20-1 with TRBJ1-2; D call uncertain. V gave up 6 bases and J gave up 2 bases, with 7 bases separating them. The CDR3 contains 11 residues. Looked up from germline, CDR1 is DFQATT and CDR2 is SNEGSKA (reference sequence).